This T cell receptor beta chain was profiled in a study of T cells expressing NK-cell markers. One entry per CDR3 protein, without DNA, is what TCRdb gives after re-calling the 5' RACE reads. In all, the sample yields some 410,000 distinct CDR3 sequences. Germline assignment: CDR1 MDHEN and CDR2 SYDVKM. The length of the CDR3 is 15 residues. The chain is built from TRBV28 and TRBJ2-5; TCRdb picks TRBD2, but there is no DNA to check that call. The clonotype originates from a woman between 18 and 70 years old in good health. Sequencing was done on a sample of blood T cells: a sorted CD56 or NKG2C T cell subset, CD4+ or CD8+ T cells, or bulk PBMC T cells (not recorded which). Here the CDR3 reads CASSFRGMFSETQYF.